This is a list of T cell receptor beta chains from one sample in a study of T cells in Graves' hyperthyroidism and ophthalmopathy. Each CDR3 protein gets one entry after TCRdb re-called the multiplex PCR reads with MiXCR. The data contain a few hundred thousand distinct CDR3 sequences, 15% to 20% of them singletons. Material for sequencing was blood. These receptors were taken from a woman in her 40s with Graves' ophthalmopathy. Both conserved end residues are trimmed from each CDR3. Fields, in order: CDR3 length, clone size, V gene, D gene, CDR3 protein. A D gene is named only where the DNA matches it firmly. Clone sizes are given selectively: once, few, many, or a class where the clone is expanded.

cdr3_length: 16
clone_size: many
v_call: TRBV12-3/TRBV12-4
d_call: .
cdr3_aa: ASSFATEAQIVNQPQH

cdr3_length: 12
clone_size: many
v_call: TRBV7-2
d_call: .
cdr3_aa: ASSLSLTGNIQY

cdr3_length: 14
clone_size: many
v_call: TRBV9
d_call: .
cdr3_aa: ASSDPRDGGDYGYT

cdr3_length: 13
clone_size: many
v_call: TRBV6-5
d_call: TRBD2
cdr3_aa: ASSSDRAGRDEQY

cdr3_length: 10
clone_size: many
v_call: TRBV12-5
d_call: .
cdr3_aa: ASGLGNTEAF

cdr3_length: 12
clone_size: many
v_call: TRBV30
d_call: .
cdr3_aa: AWTVTTYGTEAF

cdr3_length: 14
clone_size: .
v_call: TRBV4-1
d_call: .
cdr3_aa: ASSQDLTPLNQPQH

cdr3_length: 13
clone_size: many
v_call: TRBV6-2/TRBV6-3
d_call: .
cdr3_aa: ASSYSTGRNTEAF

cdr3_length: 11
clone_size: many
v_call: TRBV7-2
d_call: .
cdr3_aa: ASSLAPTVEAF

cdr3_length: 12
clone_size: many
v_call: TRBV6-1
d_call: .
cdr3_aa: ASSVQRTAYGYT

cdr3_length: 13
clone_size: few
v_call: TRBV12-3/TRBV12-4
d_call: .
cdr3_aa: ASSFYQGAGETQY

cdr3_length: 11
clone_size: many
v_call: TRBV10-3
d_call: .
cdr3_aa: AIAEGSGNTIY

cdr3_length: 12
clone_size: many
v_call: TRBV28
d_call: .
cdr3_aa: ASNSLGSSAEAF

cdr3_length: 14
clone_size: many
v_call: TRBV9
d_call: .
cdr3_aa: ASSVEVGGGLGGYT

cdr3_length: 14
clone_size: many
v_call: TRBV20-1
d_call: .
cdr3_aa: SARDVWGASYNEQF

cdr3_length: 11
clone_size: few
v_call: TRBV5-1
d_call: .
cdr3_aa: ASSLSLSTEAF

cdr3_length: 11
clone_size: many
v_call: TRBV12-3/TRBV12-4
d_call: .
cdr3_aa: ASSPTMGLPQH

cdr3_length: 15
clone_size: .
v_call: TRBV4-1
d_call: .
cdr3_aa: ASSPAGRARGGQPQH

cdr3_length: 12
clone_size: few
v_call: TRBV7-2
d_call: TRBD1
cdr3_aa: ASSFPRDRNGYT

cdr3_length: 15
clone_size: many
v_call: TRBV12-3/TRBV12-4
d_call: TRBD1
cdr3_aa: ASSSDISRGYNQPQH

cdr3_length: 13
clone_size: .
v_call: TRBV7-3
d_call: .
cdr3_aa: ASSFNLDEKEPQY

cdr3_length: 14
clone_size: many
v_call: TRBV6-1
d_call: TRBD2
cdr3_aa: ASSQTSVVNTGELF

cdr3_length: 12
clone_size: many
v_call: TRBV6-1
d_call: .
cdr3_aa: ASSQTMGRNGYT

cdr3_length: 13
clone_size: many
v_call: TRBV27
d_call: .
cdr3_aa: ASSMYRSSGNTIY

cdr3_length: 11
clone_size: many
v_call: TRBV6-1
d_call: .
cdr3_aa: ASSTVNTGELF

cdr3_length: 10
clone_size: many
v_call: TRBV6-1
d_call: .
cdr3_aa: ASSRDPGELF

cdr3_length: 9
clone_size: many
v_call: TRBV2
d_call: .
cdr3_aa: ASSGGLGAF

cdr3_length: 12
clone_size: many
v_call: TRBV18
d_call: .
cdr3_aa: ASSPTSTFYGYT

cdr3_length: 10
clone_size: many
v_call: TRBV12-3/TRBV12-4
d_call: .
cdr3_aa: ASSQNPRPQH

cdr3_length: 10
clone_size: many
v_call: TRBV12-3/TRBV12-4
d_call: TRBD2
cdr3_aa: ASRGGTSEQY

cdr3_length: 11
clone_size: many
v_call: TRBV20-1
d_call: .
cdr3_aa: SARGGRGSEAF

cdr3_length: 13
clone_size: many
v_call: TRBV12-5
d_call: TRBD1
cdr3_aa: ASGLASGGTETQY

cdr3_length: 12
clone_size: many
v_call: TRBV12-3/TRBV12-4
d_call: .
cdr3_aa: ASSLGGGNYGYT

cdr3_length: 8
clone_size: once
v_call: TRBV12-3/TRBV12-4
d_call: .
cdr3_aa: ANSERTQY

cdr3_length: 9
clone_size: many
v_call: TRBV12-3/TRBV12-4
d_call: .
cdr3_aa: ASSALYEQY

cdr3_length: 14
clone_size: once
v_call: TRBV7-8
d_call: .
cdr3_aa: ASSLARDIEIYEQY

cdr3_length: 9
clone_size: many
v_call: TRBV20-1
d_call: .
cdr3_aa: SASSTGELF

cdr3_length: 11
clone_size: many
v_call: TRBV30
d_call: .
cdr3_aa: AGSTGGPTEAF

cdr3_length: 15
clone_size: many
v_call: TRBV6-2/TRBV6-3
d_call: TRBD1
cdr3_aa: ASSYPGQGVFYTEAF

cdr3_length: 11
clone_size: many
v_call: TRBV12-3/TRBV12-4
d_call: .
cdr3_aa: ASSKTDNTEAF

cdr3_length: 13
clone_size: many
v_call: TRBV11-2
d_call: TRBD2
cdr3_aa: ASSLEGTSVYEQY

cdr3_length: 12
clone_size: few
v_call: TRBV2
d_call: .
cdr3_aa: ASRGVSYNQPQH

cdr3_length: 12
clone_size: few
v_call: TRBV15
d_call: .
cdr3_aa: ATSRVAGRETQY

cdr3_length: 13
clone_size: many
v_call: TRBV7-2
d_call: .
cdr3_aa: ASSLRAGWETEAF

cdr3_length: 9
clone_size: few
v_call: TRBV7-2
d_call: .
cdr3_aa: ASSPHTEAF

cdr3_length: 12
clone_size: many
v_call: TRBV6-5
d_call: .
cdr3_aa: ASRQSHSNQPQH

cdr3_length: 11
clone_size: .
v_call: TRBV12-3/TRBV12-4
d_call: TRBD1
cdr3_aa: ASSTGGAQPQH

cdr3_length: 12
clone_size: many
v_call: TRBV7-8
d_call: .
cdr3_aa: ASNPGRVVGELF

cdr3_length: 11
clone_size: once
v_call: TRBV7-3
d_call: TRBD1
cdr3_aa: ASDREVNSPLH

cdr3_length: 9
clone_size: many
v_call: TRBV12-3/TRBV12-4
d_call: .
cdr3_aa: ASSLGGQAF

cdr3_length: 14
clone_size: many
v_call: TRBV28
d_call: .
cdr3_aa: ASTDWGRRVGYGYT

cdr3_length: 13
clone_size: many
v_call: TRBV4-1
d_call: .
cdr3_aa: ASSQDGGGDYGYT